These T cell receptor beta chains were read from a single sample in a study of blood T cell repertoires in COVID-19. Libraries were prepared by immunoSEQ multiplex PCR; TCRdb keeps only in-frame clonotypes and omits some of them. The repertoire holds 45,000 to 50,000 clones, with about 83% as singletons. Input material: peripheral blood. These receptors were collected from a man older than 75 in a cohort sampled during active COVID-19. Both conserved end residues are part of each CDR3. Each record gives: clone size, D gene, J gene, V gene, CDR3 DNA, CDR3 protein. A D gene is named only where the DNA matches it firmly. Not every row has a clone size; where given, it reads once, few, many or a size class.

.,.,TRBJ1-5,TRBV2,TGTGCCAGCAGTGCCCCCAGGGGCCGCAATCAGCCCCAGCATTTT,CASSAPRGRNQPQHF
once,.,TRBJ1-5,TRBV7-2,TGTGCCAGCAGCACACGCGGGGGAGAGAACAATCAGCCCCAGCATTTT,CASSTRGGENNQPQHF
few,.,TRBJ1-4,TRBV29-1,TGCAGCGCCTATCCCGTCGGGAATGAAAAACTGTTTTTT,CSAYPVGNEKLFF
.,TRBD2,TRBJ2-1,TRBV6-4,TGTGCCAGCAGTGTCGCTAGCGGCTCCTACAATGAGCAGTTCTTC,CASSVASGSYNEQFF
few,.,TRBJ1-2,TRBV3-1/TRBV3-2,TGTGCCAGCAGCCAAGGATCTTTAGGGGATCTACGGGGCTACACCTTC,CASSQGSLGDLRGYTF
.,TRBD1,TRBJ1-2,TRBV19,TGTGCCAGTAGCACCTTCGGGACAGGGAACTATGGCTACACCTTC,CASSTFGTGNYGYTF
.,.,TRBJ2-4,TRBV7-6,TGTGCCAGCAGCCAGGACCCGAAGGGGGCCAAAAACATTCAGTACTTC,CASSQDPKGAKNIQYF
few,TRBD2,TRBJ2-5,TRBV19,TGTGCCAGTAGCCGACTAGCGGGAGTTCTAGAGACCCAGTACTTC,CASSRLAGVLETQYF
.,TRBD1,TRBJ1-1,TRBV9,TGTGCCAGCAGCGTAGGGGACAGGGGTACGACTGAAGCTTTCTTT,CASSVGDRGTTEAFF
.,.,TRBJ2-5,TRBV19,TGTGCCAGTAGGCAATACGGGGGATTAGGGGAGACCCAGTACTTC,CASRQYGGLGETQYF
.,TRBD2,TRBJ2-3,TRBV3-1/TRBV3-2,TGTGCCAGCAGCCTCGGGAGGGGGAGCACAGATACGCAGTATTTT,CASSLGRGSTDTQYF
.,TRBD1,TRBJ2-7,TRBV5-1,TGCGCCAGCAGCTTGGCCGGACAGGGGCCAAGAGAGCAGTACTTC,CASSLAGQGPREQYF
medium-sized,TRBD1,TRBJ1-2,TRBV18,TGTGCCAGCACTACAGGGGAGCGAGGCTACACCTTC,CASTTGERGYTF
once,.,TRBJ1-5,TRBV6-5,TGTGCCAGCCCCGTTAATCAGCCCCAGCATTTT,CASPVNQPQHF
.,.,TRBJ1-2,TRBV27,TGTGCCAGCAGTTTTAACGGAGGCAGTGGCTACACCTTC,CASSFNGGSGYTF
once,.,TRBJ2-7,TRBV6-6,TGTGCCAGCGCCTCAAGCGACTACGAGCAGTACTTC,CASASSDYEQYF
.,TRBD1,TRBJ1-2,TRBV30,TGTGCCTGGAGTGTACCTTTCAGGACAGGGGTAAGGGGCTACACCTTC,CAWSVPFRTGVRGYTF
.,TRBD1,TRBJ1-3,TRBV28,TGTGCCAGCAGTCTGGGACAGGCGACAAACACCATATATTTT,CASSLGQATNTIYF
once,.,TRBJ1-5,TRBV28,TGTGCCAGCAGTTTCTTCCGGGTTAAAGGCGGTCGGAATCAGCCCCAGCATTTT,CASSFFRVKGGRNQPQHF
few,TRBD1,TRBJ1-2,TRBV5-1,TGCGCCAGCAGCGCTCTGACAGGGGACTATGGCTACACCTTC,CASSALTGDYGYTF
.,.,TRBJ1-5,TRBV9,TGTGCCAGCAGCGTATCAGGGTCGAGCAATCAGCCCCAGCATTTT,CASSVSGSSNQPQHF
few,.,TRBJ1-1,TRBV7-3,TGTGCCAGCAGCCAAGGACTGGGGACTGAAGCTTTCTTT,CASSQGLGTEAFF
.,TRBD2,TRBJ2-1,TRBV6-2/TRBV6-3,TGTGCCAGCAGCAAACTAGCGGGAGTCGGCAATGAGCAGTTCTTC,CASSKLAGVGNEQFF
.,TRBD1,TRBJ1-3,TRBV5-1,TGCGCCAGCAGCTCCGGGACAGGGGGCTTGGGTGGCGGAAACACCATATATTTT,CASSSGTGGLGGGNTIYF
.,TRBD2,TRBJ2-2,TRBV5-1,TGCGCCAGCAGCTTGGATCCTAGCGGGATAAACACCGGGGAGCTGTTTTTT,CASSLDPSGINTGELFF
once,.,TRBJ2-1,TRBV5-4,TGTGCCAGCAGCCCTGGTCGCAGGGCTGACTACAATGAGCAGTTCTTC,CASSPGRRADYNEQFF
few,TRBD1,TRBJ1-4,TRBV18,TGTGCCAGCTCATCCGGGACAGTAAATGAAAAACTGTTTTTT,CASSSGTVNEKLFF
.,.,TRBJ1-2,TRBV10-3,TGTGCCATCAGTGATTCGGATAGGGGGATCTATGGCTACACCTTC,CAISDSDRGIYGYTF
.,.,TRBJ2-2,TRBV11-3,TGTGCCAGCAGCTTAGGGACAACGAACACCGGGGAGCTGTTTTTT,CASSLGTTNTGELFF
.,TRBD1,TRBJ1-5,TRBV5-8,TGTGCCAGCAGCCAAGGGACAGGGGGCGGTCAGCCCCAGCATTTT,CASSQGTGGGQPQHF
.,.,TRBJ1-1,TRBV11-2,TGTGCCAGCAGCCCGCTGGACACCTTGAACACTGAAGCTTTCTTT,CASSPLDTLNTEAFF
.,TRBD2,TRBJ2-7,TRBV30,TGTGCCTGGAGTGCTACCCCGGGACTAGCGGGAGGGGATTACTACGAGCAGTACTTC,CAWSATPGLAGGDYYEQYF
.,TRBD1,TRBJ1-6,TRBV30,TGTGCCTGGACCCTAGGGGGCTACAATTCACCCCTCCACTTT,CAWTLGGYNSPLHF
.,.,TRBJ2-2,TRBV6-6,TGTGCCAGCACCACTCGACTGGGGGGTAACGGGGAGCTGTTTTTT,CASTTRLGGNGELFF
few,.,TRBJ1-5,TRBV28,TGTGCCAGCAGTATATATTATGGGGCGAGCAATCAGCCCCAGCATTTT,CASSIYYGASNQPQHF
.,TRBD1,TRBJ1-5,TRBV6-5,TGTGCCAGCAGTTTCCGACAGGGGAAACAGCCCCAGCATTTT,CASSFRQGKQPQHF
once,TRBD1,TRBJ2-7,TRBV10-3,TGTGCCATCACGGGACAGGGGGCGGGAGAGCAGTACTTC,CAITGQGAGEQYF
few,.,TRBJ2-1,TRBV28,TGTGCCAGCAACCACAGGGCAACGAATGAGCAGTTCTTC,CASNHRATNEQFF
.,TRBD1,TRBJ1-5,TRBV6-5,TGTGCCAGCAGTCCTGACAGGGGACAGTTTCAGCCCCAGCATTTT,CASSPDRGQFQPQHF
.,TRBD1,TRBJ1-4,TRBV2,TGTGCCAGCAGTTACGGACAGGGGAGGGAAAAACTGTTTTTT,CASSYGQGREKLFF
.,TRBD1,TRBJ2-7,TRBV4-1,TGCGCCAGCAGCCAAGTACCGGGACAGGCCTCCTACGAGCAGTACTTC,CASSQVPGQASYEQYF
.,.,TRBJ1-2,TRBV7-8,TGTGCCAGCAGCTTAGGAGCGTATCGGGGCTACACCTTC,CASSLGAYRGYTF
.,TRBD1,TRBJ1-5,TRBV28,TGTGCCAGCAGTCCCGGGACAGGGCTGGGCAATCAGCCCCAGCATTTT,CASSPGTGLGNQPQHF
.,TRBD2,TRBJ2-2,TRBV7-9,TGTGCCAGCAGCTTAGCTGGCGGGAGGGCCTACACCGGGGAGCTGTTTTTT,CASSLAGGRAYTGELFF
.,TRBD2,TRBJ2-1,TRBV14,TGTGCCAGCAGTCTCAGAAGCGGGAGGCGGTACAATGAGCAGTTCTTC,CASSLRSGRRYNEQFF
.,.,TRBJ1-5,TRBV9,TGTGCCAGCAGCGCCACCGGGGGGGATCAGCCCCAGCATTTT,CASSATGGDQPQHF